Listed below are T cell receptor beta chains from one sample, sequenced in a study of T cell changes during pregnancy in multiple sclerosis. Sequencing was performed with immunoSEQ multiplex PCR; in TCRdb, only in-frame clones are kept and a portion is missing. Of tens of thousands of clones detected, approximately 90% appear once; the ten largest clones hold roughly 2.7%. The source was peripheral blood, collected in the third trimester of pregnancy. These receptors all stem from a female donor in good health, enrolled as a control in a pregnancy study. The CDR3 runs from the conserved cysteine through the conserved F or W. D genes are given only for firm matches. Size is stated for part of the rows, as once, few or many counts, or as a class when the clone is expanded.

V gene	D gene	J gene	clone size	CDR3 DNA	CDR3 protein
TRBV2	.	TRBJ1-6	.	TGTGCCAGCAGTCGACAGAGCTCCTATAATTCACCCCTCCACTTT	CASSRQSSYNSPLHF
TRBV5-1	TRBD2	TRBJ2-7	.	TGCGCCAGCAGCTCTAGCGGGATGGGAGGGGAGCAGTACTTC	CASSSSGMGGEQYF
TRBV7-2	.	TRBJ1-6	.	TGTGCCAGCAGCTTAGAGTTGCAGGGGAACTCCTATAATTCACCCCTCCACTTT	CASSLELQGNSYNSPLHF
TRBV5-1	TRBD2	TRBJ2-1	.	TGCGCCAGCAGCTTACTAGCGGGACCCAATGAGCAGTTCTTC	CASSLLAGPNEQFF
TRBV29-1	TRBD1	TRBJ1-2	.	TGCAGCGTTGTATCGTCGGCAGGGGGGTTGCATGGCTACACCTTC	CSVVSSAGGLHGYTF
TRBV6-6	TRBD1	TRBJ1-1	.	TGTGCCAGCAGCCCACAGGGGAGGAACACTGAAGCTTTCTTT	CASSPQGRNTEAFF
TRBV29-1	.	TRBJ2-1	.	TGCAGCGTTGAAGAATACGGACAAAACAATGAGCAGTTCTTC	CSVEEYGQNNEQFF
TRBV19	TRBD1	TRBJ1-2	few	TGTGCCAGTAGTACTAGGACAGGGGGAGGCTATGGCTACACCTTC	CASSTRTGGGYGYTF
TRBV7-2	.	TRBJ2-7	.	TGTGCCAGCAGCTTAGACAACACCTACGAGCAGTACTTC	CASSLDNTYEQYF
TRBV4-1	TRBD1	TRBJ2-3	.	TGCGCCAGCAGCCAAGACAACAGGGGGCTTGAAGATACGCAGTATTTT	CASSQDNRGLEDTQYF
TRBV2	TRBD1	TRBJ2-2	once	TGTGCCAGCAGTGGGGACAGGGGGGCGAACACCGGGGAGCTGTTTTTT	CASSGDRGANTGELFF
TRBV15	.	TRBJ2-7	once	TGTGCCACCAGCAGAGAATTAGACTCCTCAGTCGAGCAGTACTTC	CATSRELDSSVEQYF
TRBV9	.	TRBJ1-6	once	TGTGCCAGCAGCGCCAGTGTAAGCTCCTATAATTCACCCCTCCACTTT	CASSASVSSYNSPLHF
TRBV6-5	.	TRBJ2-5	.	TGTGCCAGCAGTTACGGGGGGAACTCCAAGGAGACCCAGTACTTC	CASSYGGNSKETQYF
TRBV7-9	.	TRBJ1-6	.	TGTGCCAGCAGCTCGACACAGCCTGCAAATTCACCCCTCCACTTT	CASSSTQPANSPLHF
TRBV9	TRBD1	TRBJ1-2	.	TGTGCCAGCAGCGTAGCGGGACAGGGGAACTATGGCTACACCTTC	CASSVAGQGNYGYTF
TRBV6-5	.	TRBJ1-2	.	TGTGCCAGCTCCTACTTAGATGGTCAAGGCTACACCTTC	CASSYLDGQGYTF
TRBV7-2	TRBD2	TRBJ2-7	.	TGTGCCAGCAGTTCTAGCGGGGGGCCCTACGAGCAGTACTTC	CASSSSGGPYEQYF
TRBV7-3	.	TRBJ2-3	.	TGTGCCAGCAGCCCTGGGACAAAAAGCACAGATACGCAGTATTTT	CASSPGTKSTDTQYF
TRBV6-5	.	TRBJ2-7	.	TGTGCCAGCATGCGGACCTACGAGCAGTACTTC	CASMRTYEQYF
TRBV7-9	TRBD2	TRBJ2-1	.	TGTGCCAGCAGCCGACGTCTCTCGGGGGGGCCCTACAATGAGCAGTTCTTC	CASSRRLSGGPYNEQFF
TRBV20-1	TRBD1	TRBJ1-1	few	TGCAGTGCTGGGCGACAGGGCCCAGCTTTCTTT	CSAGRQGPAFF
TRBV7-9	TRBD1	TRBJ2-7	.	TGTGCCAGCAGTTACCCCGGGACAGGGGGCTACGAGCAGTACTTC	CASSYPGTGGYEQYF
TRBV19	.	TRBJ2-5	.	TGTGCCAGTAGTACGGGAAACCAAGAGACCCAGTACTTC	CASSTGNQETQYF
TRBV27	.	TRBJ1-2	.	TGTGCCAGCAGCGGGGTCGATCAGGTAGACTATGGCTACACCTTC	CASSGVDQVDYGYTF